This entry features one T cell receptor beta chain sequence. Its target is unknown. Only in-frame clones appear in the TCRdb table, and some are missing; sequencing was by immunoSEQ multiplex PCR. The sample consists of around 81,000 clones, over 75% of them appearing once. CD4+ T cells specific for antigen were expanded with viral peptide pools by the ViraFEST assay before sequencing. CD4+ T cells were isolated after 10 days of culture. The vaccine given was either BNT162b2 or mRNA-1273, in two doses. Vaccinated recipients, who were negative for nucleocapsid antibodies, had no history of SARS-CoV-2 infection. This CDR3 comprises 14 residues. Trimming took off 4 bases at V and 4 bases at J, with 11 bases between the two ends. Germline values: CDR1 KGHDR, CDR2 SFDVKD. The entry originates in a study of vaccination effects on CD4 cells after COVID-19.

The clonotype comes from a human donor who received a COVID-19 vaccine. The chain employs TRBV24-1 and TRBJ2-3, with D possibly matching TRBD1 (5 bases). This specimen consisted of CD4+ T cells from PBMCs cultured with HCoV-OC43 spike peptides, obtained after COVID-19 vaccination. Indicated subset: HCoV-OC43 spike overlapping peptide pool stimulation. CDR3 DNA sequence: TGTGCCACCAGTGACCCGACAGCCGCAGATACGCAGTATTTT. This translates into CATSDPTAADTQYF.